This T cell receptor (beta chain) was recovered during a study of vaccination effects on CD4 cells after COVID-19. For the study at large: Each participant was administered two doses of either the BNT162b2 or the mRNA-1273 vaccine. Findings of the study overall: Late in the post-vaccination period, infection-induced and vaccine-induced clones underwent marked clonal contraction. Few convalescent patients were included, and no early post-infection timepoints were sampled.

As regards this clone: Antigen specificity is unknown.

The germline V gene has CDR1 SGHNT and CDR2 YENEEA. This CDR3 is 17 amino acids long. The V end lost 6 bases, the J end lost 6 bases, and 24 bases lay between the germline ends. Within the ViraFEST assay, antigen-specific CD4+ T cells underwent expansion with viral peptide pools prior to sequencing. Following culture for around 10 days, CD4+ T cells were isolated. The study found no prior SARS-CoV-2 infection in the vaccine recipients, who tested negative for nucleocapsid antibodies. On day 3 and again on day 7, half the medium was replaced with IL-2 medium. Measured with immunoSEQ multiplex PCR; TCRdb has only the in-frame clones, and not every one. The table has 27,000 or so clones, roughly 73% seen once.

This specimen consisted of CD4+ T cells from PBMCs cultured with HCoV-NL63 spike peptides, obtained before COVID-19 vaccination. The chain is built from TRBV11-3 and TRBJ2-1; tentatively, D is TRBD2 (5 bases). The TCR originated in a human donor who received a COVID-19 vaccine. CDR3 coding DNA: TGTGCCAGCAGTCATACCCCGGGGAGAGAAATGGGCAATGAGCAGTTCTTC. It encodes CASSHTPGREMGNEQFF.